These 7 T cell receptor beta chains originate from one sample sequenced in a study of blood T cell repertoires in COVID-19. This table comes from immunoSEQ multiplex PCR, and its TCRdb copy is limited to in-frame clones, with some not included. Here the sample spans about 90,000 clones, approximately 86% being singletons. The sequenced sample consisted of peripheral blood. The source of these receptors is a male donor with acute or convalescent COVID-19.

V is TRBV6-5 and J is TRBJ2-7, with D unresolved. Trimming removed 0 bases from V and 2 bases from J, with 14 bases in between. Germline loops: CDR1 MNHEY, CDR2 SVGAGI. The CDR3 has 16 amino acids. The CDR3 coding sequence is TGTGCCAGCAGTTACTCGAACGCGGTTAGGACCTACGAGCAGTACTTC. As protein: CASSYSNAVRTYEQYF.

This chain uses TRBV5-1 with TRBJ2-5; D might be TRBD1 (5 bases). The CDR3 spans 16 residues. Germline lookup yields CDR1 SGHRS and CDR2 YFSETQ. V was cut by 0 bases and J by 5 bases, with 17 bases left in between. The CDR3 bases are TGCGCCAGCAGCTTGGATCCCGGCAGGGTGGAGGAGACCCAGTACTTC. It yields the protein CASSLDPGRVEETQYF.

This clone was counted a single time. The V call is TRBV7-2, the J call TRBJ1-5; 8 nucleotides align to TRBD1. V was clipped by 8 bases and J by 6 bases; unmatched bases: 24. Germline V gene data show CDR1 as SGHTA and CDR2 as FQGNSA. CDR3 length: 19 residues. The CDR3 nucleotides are TGTGCCAGCGGACCTCCGGCGGACAGGGAGGGGGTGCGCAGTCAGCCCCAGCATTTT. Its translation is CASGPPADREGVRSQPQHF. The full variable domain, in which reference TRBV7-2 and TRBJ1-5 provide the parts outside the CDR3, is GAGVSQSPSNKVTEKGKDVELRCDPISGHTALYWYRQSLGQGLEFLIYFQGNSAPDKSGLPSDRFSAERTGGSVSTLTIQRTQQEDSAVYLCASGPPADREGVRSQPQHFGDGTRLSIL.

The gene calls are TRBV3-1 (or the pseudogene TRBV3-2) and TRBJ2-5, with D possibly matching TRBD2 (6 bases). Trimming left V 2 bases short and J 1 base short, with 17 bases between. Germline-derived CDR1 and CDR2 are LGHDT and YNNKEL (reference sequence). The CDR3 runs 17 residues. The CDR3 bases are TGTGCCAGCAGCCAACCCCGCGGGGAGCGGTCCCAAGAGACCCAGTACTTC. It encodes CASSQPRGERSQETQYF.

The CDR3 DNA follows: TGTGCCTGGAGACAGGGCGTGTACGAGCAGTACTTC. Translation gives CAWRQGVYEQYF. The V call is TRBV30, the J call TRBJ2-7; possibly TRBD1 for D (6 bases). Germline-derived CDR1 and CDR2 are GTSNPN and SVGIG (reference sequence). V was trimmed by 3 bases and J by 4 bases, leaving 10 bases between them. The CDR3 extends over 12 amino acids.

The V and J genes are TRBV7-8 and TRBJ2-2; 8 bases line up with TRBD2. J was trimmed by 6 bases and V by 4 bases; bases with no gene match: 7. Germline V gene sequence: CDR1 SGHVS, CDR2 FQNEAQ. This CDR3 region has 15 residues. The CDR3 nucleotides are TGTGCCAGCAGCTCCGGGGGGGCTAGGTCCGGGGAGCTGTTTTTT. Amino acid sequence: CASSSGGARSGELFF.

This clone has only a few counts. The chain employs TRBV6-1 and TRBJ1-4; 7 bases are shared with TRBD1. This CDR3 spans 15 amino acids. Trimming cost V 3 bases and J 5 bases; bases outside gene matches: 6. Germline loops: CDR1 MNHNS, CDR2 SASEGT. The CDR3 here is CASSDGMGQNEKLFF. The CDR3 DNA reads TGTGCCAGCAGTGATGGAATGGGACAGAATGAAAAACTGTTTTTT.